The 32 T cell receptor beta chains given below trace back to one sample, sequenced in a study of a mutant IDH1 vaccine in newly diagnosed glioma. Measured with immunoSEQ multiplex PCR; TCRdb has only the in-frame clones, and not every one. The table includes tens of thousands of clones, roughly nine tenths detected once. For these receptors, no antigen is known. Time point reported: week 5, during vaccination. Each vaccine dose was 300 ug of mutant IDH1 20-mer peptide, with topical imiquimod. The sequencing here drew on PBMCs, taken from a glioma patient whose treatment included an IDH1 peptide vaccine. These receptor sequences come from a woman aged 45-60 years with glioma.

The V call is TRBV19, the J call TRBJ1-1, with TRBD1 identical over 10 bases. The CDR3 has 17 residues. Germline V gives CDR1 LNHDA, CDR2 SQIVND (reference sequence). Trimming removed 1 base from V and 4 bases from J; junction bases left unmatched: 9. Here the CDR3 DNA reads TGTGCCAGTAGTATAGGGGGACAGGGGTTCGATGGCACTGAAGCTTTCTTT. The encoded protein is CASSIGGQGFDGTEAFF. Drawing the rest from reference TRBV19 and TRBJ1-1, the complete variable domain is DGGITQSPKYLFRKEGQNVTLSCEQNLNHDAMYWYRQDPGQGLRLIYYSQIVNDFQKGDIAEGYSVSREKKESFPLTVTSAQKNPTAFYLCASSIGGQGFDGTEAFFGQGTRLTVV.

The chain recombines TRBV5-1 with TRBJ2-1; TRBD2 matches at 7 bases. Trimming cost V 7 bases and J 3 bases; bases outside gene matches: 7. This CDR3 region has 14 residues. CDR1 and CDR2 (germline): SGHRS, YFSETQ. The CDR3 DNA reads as TGCGCCAGCCAGAGTCTAGCGGACTACAATGAGCAGTTCTTC. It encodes CASQSLADYNEQFF.

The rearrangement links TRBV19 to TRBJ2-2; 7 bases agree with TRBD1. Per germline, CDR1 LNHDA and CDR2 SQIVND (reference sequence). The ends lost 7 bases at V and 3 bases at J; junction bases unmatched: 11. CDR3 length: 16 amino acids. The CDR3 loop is CASKLDRSLYTGELFF. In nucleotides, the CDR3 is TGTGCCAGTAAATTGGACAGGAGCCTCTACACCGGGGAGCTGTTTTTT. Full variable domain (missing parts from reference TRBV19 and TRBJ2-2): DGGITQSPKYLFRKEGQNVTLSCEQNLNHDAMYWYRQDPGQGLRLIYYSQIVNDFQKGDIAEGYSVSREKKESFPLTVTSAQKNPTAFYLCASKLDRSLYTGELFFGEGSRLTVL.

The CDR3 reads CASSSPASGANVLTF. CDR3 bases: TGTGCCAGCAGTTCACCAGCTTCTGGGGCCAACGTCCTGACTTTC. This chain connects TRBV27 to TRBJ2-6; D not certain. The CDR3 contains 15 residues. The V and J ends lost 4 bases and 1 base respectively, with 8 bases between them. Looked up from germline, CDR1 is MNHEY and CDR2 is SMNVEV (reference sequence).

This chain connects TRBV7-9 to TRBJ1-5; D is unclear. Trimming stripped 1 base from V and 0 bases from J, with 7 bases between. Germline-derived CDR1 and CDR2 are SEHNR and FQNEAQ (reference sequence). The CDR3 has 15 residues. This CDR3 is CASSLGTGSNQPQHF. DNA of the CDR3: TGTGCCAGCAGCTTAGGCACGGGTAGCAATCAGCCCCAGCATTTT.

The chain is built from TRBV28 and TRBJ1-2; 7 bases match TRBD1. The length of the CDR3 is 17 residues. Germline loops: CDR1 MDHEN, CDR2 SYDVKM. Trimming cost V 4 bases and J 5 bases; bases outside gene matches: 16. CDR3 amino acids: CASSYGAAMGQSYGYTF. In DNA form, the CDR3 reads TGTGCCAGCAGTTACGGGGCGGCAATGGGACAGTCTTATGGCTACACCTTC.

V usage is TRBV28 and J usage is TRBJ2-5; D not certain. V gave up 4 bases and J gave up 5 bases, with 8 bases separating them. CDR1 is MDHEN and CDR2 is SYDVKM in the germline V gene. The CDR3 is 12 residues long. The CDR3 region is CASSSFLETQYF. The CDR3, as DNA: TGTGCCAGCAGTTCCTTTTTGGAGACCCAGTACTTC. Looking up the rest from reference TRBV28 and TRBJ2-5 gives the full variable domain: DVKVTQSSRYLVKRTGEKVFLECVQDMDHENMFWYRQDPGLGLRLIYFSYDVKMKEKGDIPEGYSVSREKKERFSLILESASTNQTSMYLCASSSFLETQYFGPGTRLLVL.

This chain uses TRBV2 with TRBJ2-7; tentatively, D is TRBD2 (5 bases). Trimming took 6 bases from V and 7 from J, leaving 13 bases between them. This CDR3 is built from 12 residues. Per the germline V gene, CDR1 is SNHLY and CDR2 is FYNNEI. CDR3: CASRDPWEEQYF. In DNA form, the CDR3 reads TGTGCCAGCAGGGACCCTTGGGAGGAGCAGTACTTC.

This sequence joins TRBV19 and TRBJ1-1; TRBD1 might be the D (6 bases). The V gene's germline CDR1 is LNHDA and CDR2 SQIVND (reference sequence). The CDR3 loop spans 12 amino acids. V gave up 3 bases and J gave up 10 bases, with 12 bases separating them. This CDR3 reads CASSIQGGLAFF. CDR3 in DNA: TGTGCCAGTAGTATCCAAGGGGGATTAGCTTTCTTT.

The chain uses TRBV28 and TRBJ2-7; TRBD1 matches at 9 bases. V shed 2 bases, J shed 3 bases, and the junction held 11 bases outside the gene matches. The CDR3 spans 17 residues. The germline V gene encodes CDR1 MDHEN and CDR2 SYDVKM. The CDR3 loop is CASSLPGTGYIGYEQYF. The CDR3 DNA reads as TGTGCCAGCAGTTTACCCGGGACAGGGTATATCGGCTACGAGCAGTACTTC.

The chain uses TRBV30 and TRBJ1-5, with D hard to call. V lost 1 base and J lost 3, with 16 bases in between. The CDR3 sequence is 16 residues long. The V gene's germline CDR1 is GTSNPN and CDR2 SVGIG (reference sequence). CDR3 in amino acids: CAWSGHESGYNQPQHF. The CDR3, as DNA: TGTGCCTGGAGTGGTCATGAGTCGGGATACAATCAGCCCCAGCATTTT.

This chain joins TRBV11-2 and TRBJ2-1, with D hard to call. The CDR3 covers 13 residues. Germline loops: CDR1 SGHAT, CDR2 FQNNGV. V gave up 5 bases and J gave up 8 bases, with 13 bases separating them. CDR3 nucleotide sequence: TGTGCCAGCAGCCCGCTGGGAATTGATGAGCAGTTCTTC. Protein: CASSPLGIDEQFF.

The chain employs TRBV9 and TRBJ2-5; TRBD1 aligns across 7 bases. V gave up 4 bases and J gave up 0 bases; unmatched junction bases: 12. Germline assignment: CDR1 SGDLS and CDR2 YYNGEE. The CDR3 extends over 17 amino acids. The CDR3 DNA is TGTGCCAGCAGCCCTCAGGGGGTAGGGGGCTACCAAGAGACCCAGTACTTC. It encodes CASSPQGVGGYQETQYF.

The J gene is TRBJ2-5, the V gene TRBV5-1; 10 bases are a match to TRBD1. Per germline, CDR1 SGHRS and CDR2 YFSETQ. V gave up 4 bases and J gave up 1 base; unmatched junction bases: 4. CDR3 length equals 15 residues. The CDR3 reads CASSLGTGAQETQYF. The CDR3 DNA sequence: TGCGCCAGCAGCCTAGGGACAGGGGCCCAAGAGACCCAGTACTTC.

The CDR3 here is CASSLAGGELFF. As DNA, the CDR3 is TGTGCCAGCAGTCTAGCGGGTGGGGAGCTGTTTTTT. The genes are TRBV28 and TRBJ2-2, with TRBD2 matching 8 bases. The CDR3 has 12 residues. Germline CDR1 reads MDHEN; CDR2 reads SYDVKM. V shed 5 bases, J shed 8 bases, and the junction held 1 base outside the gene matches.

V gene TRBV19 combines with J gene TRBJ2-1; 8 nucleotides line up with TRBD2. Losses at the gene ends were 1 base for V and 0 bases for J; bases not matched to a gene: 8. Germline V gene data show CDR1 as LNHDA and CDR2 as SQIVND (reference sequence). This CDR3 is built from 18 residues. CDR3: CASSIGTSFLSSYNEQFF. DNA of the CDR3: TGTGCCAGTAGTATAGGGACTAGCTTTCTGAGCTCCTACAATGAGCAGTTCTTC.

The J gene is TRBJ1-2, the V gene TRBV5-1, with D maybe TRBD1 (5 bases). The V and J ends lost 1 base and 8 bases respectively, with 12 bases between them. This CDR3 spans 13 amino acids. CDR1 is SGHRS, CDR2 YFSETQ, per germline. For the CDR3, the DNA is TGCGCCAGCAGCTTGCGGGGGGATCAAGGCTACACCTTC. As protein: CASSLRGDQGYTF.

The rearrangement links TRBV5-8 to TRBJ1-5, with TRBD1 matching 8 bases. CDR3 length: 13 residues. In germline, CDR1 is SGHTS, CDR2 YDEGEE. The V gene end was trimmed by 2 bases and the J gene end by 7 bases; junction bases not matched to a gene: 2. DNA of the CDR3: TGTGCCAGCAGCTTTGACAGGGGCCAGCCCCAGCATTTT. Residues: CASSFDRGQPQHF.

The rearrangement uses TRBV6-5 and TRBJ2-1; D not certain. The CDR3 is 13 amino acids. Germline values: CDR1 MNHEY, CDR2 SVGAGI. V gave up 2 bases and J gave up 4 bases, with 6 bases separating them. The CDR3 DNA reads TGTGCCAGCAGTTACCGTCAGTACAATGAGCAGTTCTTC. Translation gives CASSYRQYNEQFF.

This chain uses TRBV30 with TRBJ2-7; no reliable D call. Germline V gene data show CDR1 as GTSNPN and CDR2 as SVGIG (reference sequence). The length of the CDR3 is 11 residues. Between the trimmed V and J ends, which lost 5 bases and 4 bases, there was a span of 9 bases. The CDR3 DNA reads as TGTGCCTGGTCTCCTGGTTACGAGCAGTACTTC. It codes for CAWSPGYEQYF.

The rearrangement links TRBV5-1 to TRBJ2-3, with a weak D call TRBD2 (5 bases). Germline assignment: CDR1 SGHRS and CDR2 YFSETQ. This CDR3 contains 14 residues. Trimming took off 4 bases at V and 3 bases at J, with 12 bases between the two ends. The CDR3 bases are TGCGCCAGCAGCCGGTTACTAGAGACAGATACGCAGTATTTT. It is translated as CASSRLLETDTQYF.

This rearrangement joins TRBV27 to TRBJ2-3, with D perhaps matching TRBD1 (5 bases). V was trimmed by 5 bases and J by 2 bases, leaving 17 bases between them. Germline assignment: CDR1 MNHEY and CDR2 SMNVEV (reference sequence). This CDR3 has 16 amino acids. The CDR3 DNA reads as TGTGCCAGCAGTCCCCGGACACGCCGAAACACAGATACGCAGTATTTT. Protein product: CASSPRTRRNTDTQYF.

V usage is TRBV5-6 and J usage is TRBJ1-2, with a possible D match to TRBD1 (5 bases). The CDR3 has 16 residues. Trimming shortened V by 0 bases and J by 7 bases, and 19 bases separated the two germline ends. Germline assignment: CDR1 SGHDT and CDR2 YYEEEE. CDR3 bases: TGTGCCAGCAGCTTGGTTTCGGGGGTGGCCCAGGCTGGCTACACCTTC. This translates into CASSLVSGVAQAGYTF.

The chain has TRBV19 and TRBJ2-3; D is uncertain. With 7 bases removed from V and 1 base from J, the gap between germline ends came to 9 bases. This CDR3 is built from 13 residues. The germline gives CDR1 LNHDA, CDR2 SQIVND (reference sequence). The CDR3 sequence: CASTSTGTDTQYF. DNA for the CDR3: TGTGCCAGTACCTCCACTGGCACAGATACGCAGTATTTT.

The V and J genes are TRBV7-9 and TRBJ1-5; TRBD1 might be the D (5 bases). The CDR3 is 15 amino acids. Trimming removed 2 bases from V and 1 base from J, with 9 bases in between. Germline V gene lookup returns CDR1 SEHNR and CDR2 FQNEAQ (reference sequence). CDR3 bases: TGTGCCAGCAGCTTATCCAGGGTAAGCAATCAGCCCCAGCATTTT. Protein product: CASSLSRVSNQPQHF. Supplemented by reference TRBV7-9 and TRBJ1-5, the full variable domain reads DTGVSQNPRHKITKRGQNVTFRCDPISEHNRLYWYRQTLGQGPEFLTYFQNEAQLEKSRLLSDRFSAERPKGSFSTLEIQRTEQGDSAMYLCASSLSRVSNQPQHFGDGTRLSIL.

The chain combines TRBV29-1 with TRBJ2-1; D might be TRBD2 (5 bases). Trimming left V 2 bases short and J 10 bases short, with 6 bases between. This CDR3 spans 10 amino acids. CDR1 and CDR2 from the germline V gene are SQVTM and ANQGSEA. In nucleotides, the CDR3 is TGCAGCGTTGAACCGGGGGAGCAGTTCTTC. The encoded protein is CSVEPGEQFF.

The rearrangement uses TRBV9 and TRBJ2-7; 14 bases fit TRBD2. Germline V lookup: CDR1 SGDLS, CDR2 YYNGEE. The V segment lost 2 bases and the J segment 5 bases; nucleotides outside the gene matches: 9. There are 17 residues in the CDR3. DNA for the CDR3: TGTGCCAGCAGCGTGCAAACCGGGACTAGCGGGAGAGACGAGCAGTACTTC. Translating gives CASSVQTGTSGRDEQYF.

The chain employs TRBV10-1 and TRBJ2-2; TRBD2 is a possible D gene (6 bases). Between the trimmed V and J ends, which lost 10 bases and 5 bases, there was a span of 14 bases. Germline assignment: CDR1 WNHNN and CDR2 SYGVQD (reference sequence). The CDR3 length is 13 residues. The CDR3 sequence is CATSELATGELFF. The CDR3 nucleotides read TGCGCCACTAGCGAACTCGCTACCGGGGAGCTGTTTTTT.

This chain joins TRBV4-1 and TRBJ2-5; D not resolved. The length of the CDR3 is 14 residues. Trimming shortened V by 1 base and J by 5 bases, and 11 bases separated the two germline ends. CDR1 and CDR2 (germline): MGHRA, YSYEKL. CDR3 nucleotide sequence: TGCGCCAGCAGCCAAGGCACTTGGATTGAGACCCAGTACTTC. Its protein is CASSQGTWIETQYF.

DNA for the CDR3: TGTGCCGGGGGGGTTTCAGATACGCAGTATTTT. This sequence encodes CAGGVSDTQYF. The chain employs TRBV7-3 and TRBJ2-3, with 7 positions matching TRBD2. V was clipped by 11 bases and J by 4 bases; unmatched bases: 3. Germline V CDR1 and CDR2: SGHTA, FQGTGA. CDR3 size: 11 residues.

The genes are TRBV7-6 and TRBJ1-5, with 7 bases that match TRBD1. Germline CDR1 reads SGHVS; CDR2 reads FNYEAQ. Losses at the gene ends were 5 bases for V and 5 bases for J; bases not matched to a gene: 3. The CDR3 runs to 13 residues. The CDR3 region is CASSGGGYQPQHF. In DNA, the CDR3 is TGTGCCAGCAGCGGAGGGGGCTATCAGCCCCAGCATTTT. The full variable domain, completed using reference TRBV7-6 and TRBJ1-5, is GAGVSQSPRYKVTKRGQDVALRCDPISGHVSLYWYRQALGQGPEFLTYFNYEAQQDKSGLPNDRFSAERPEGSISTLTIQRTEQRDSAMYRCASSGGGYQPQHFGDGTRLSIL.

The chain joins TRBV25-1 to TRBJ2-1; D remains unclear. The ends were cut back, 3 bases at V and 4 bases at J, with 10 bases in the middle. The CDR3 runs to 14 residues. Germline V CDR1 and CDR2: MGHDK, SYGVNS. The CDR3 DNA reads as TGTGCCAGCAGTGAGGGCCAATTGTACAATGAGCAGTTCTTC. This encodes CASSEGQLYNEQFF.